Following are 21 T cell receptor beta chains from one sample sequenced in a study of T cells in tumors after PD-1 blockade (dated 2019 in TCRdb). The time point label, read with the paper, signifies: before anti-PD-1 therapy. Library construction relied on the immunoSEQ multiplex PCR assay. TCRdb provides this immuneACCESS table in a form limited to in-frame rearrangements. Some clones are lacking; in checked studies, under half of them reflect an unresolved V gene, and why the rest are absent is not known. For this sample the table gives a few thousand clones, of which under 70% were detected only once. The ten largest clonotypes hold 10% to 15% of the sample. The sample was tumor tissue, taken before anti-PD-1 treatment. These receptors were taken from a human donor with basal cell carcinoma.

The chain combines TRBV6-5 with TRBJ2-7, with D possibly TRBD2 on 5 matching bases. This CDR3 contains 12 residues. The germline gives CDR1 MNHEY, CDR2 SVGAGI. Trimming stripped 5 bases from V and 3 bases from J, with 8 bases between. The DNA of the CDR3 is TGTGCCAGCAGTAGCGGCTTCTACGAGCAGTACTTC. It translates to CASSSGFYEQYF.

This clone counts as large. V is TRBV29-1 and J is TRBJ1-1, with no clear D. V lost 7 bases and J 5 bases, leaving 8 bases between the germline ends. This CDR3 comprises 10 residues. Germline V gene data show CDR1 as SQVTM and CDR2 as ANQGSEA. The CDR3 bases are TGCAGCGGGATTGTTACTGAAGCTTTCTTT. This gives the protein CSGIVTEAFF.

CDR3 in amino acids: CASSQDKKRTGQAYEQYF. The CDR3 DNA reads as TGTGCCAGCAGCCAAGATAAGAAGAGGACAGGGCAAGCCTACGAGCAGTACTTC. V gene TRBV3-1 (or the pseudogene TRBV3-2) combines with J gene TRBJ2-7, with 8 nucleotides matching TRBD1. J gave up 2 bases and V 0 bases, and 12 bases lay outside the gene matches. This CDR3 has 18 amino acids. Per germline, CDR1 LGHDT and CDR2 YNNKEL (reference sequence).

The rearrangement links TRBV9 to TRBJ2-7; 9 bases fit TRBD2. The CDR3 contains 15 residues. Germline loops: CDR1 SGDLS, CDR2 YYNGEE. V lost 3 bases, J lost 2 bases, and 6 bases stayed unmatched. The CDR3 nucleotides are TGTGCCAGCAGCGCGACGGCGGGAGGGCCCTACGAGCAGTACTTC. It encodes CASSATAGGPYEQYF.

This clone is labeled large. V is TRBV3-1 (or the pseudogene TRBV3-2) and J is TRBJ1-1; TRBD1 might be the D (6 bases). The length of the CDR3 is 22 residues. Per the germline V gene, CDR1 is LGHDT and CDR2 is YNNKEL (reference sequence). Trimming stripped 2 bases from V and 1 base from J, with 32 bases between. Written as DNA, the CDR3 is TGTGCCAGCAGCCAACCCCTCCCCCAGGGGAGTAAAGATCGACCCTCGAACACTGAAGCTTTCTTT. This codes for CASSQPLPQGSKDRPSNTEAFF.

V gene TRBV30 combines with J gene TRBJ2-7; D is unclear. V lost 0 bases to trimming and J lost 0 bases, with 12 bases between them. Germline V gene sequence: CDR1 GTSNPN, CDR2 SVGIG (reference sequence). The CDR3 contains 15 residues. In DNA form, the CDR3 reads TGTGCCTGGAGTGTATACGAGGCTATCTCCTACGAGCAGTACTTC. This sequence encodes CAWSVYEAISYEQYF.

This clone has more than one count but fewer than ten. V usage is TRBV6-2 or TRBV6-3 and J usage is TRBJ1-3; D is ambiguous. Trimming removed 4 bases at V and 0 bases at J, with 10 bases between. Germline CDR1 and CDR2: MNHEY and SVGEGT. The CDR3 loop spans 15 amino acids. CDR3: CASSSQLLSGNTIYF. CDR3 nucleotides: TGTGCCAGCAGTTCCCAACTGCTCTCTGGAAACACCATATATTTT.

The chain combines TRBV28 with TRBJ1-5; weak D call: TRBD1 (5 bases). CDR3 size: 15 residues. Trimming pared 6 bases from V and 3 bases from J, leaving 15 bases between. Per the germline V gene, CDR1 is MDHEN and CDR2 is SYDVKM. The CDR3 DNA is TGTGCCAGCAGCCAGGGCAGCCAGTTCAATCAGCCCCAGCATTTT. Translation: CASSQGSQFNQPQHF.

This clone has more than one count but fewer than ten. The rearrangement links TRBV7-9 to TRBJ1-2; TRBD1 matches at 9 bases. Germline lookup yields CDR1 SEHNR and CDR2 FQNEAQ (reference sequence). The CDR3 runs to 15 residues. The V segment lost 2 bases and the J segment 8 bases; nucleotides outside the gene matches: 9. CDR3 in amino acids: CASSLSGQGLGGYTF. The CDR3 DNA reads TGTGCCAGCAGCTTATCGGGACAGGGATTGGGCGGCTACACCTTC. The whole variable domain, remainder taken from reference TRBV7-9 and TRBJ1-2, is DTGVSQNPRHKITKRGQNVTFRCDPISEHNRLYWYRQTLGQGPEFLTYFQNEAQLEKSRLLSDRFSAERPKGSFSTLEIQRTEQGDSAMYLCASSLSGQGLGGYTFGSGTRLTVV.

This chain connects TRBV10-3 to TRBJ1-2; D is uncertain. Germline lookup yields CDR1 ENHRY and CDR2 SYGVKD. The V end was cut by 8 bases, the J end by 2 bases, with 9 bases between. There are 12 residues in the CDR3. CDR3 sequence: CAIGGENYGYTF. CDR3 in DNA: TGTGCCATCGGCGGAGAGAACTATGGCTACACCTTC.

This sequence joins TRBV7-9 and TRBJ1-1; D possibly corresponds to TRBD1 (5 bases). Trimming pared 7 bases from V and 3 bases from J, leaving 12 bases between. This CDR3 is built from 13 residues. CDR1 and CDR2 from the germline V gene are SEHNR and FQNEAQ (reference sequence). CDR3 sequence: CASTSSGHTEAFF. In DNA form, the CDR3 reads TGTGCCAGCACCAGCTCGGGGCACACTGAAGCTTTCTTT. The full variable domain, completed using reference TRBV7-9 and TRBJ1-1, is DTGVSQNPRHKITKRGQNVTFRCDPISEHNRLYWYRQTLGQGPEFLTYFQNEAQLEKSRLLSDRFSAERPKGSFSTLEIQRTEQGDSAMYLCASTSSGHTEAFFGQGTRLTVV.

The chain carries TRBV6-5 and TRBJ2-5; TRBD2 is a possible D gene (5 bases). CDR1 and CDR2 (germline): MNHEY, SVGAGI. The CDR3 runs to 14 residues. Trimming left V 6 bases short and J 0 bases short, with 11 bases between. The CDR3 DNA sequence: TGTGCCAGCAGCTACAAGGACTACCAAGAGACCCAGTACTTC. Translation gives CASSYKDYQETQYF.

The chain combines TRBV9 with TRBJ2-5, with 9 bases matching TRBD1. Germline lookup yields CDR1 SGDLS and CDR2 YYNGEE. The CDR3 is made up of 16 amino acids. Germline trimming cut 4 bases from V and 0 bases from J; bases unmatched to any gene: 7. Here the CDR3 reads CASSPRQGGNQETQYF. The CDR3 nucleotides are TGTGCCAGCAGCCCGAGACAGGGGGGGAACCAAGAGACCCAGTACTTC.

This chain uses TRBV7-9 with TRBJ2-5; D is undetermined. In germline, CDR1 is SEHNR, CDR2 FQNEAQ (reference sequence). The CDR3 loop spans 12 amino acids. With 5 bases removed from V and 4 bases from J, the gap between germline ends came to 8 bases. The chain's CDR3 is CASSRVVETQYF. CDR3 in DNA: TGTGCCAGCAGCCGGGTAGTAGAGACCCAGTACTTC.

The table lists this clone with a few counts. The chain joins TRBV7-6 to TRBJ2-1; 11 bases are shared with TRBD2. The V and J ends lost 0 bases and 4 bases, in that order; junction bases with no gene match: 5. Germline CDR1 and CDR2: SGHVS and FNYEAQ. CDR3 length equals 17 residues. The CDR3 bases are TGTGCCAGCAGCTTAGCGGAAGGGACTAGCGGATACAATGAGCAGTTCTTC. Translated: CASSLAEGTSGYNEQFF.

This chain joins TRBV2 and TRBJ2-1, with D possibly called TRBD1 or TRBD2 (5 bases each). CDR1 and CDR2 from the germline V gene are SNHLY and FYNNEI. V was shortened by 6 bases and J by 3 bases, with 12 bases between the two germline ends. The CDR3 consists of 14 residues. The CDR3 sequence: CASRREQGYNEQFF. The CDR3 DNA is TGTGCCAGCAGAAGGGAGCAGGGCTACAATGAGCAGTTCTTC.

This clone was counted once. The CDR3 bases are TGTGCCAGCAGCCCGGGGGACAGGGGAGGGGAGACCCAGTACTTC. It yields the protein CASSPGDRGGETQYF. The rearrangement joins TRBV7-9 to TRBJ2-5; 10 bases align to TRBD1. The junction had 8 bases not matched to a gene; V was cut back by 5 bases and J by 5 bases. This CDR3 has 15 residues. CDR1 is SEHNR, CDR2 FQNEAQ, per germline (reference sequence).

The CDR3 is CASSFAGAQGTGELFF. DNA for the CDR3: TGTGCCAGCAGTTTTGCAGGGGCCCAGGGGACCGGGGAGCTGTTTTTT. This chain joins TRBV27 and TRBJ2-2; possibly TRBD1 for D (6 bases). CDR1 is MNHEY, CDR2 SMNVEV, per germline (reference sequence). The V and J ends lost 3 bases and 5 bases respectively, with 16 bases between them. The CDR3 runs to 16 residues.

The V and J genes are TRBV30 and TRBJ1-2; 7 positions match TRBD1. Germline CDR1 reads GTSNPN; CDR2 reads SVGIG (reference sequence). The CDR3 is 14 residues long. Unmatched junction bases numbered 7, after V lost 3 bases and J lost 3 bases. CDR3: CAWRAGQWDYGYTF. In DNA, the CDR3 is TGTGCCTGGAGGGCGGGACAGTGGGACTATGGCTACACCTTC.

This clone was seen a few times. CDR3 sequence (DNA): TGCGCCAGCAGCCAAGGCGGGGGACTCCTGCTCCAAGAGACCCAGTACTTC. Translated, it gives CASSQGGGLLLQETQYF. This rearrangement joins TRBV4-1 to TRBJ2-5; TRBD2 aligns across 7 bases. The CDR3 contains 17 residues. Trimming took 1 base from V and 1 from J; bases not matched to a gene: 9. The germline V gene has CDR1 MGHRA and CDR2 YSYEKL.

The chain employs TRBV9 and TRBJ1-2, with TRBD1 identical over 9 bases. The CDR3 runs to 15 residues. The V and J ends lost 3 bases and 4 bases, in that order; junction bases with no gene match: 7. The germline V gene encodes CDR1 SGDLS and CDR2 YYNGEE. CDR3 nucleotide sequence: TGTGCCAGCAGCGCTGGGGACAGGGTGTCCTATGGCTACACCTTC. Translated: CASSAGDRVSYGYTF.